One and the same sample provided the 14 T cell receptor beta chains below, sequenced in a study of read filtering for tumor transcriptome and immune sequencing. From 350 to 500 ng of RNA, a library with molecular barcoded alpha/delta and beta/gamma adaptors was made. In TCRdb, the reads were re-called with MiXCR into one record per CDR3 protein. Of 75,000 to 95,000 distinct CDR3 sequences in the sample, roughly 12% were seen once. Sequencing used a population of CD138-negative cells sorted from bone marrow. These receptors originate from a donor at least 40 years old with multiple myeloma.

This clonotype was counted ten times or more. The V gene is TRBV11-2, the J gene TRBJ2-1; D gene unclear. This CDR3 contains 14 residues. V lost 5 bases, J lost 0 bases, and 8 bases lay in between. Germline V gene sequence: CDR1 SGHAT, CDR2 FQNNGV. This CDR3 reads CASSRVGSYNEQFF. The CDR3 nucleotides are TGTGCCAGCAGCAGAGTCGGCTCCTACAATGAGCAGTTCTTC.

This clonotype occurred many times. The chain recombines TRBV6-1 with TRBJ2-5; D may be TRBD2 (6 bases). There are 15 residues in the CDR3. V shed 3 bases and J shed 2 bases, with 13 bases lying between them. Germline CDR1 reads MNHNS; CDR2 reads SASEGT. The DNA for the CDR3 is TGTGCCAGCAGTGACGGGAGCTTTGGTCAAGAGACCCAGTACTTC. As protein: CASSDGSFGQETQYF.

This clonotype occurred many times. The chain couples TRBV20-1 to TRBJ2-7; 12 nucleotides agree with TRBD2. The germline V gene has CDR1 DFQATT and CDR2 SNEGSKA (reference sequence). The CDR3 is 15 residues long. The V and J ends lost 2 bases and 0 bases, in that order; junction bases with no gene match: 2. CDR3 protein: CSARRTSGNSYEQYF. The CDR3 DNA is TGCAGTGCTAGACGGACTAGCGGGAACTCCTACGAGCAGTACTTC.

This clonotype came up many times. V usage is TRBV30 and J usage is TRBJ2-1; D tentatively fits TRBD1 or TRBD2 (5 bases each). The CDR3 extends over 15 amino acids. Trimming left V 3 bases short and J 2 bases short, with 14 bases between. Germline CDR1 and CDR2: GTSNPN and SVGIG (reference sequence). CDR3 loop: CAWSRGTAPYNEQFF. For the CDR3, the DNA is TGTGCCTGGAGCCGAGGGACCGCACCCTACAATGAGCAGTTCTTC.

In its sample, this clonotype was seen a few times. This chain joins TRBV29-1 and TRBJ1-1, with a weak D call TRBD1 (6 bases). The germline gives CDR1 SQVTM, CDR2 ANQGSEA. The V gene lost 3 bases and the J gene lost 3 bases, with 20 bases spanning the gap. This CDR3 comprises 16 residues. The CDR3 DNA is TGCAGCGTTGAGCATACTGGGCCAGGGGTATACACTGAAGCTTTCTTT. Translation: CSVEHTGPGVYTEAFF.

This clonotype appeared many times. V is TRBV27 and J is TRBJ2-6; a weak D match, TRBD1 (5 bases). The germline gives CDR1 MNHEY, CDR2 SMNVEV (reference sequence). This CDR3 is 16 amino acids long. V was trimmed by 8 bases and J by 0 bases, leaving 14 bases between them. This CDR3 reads CASRTGSLSGANVLTF. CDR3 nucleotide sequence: TGTGCCAGCCGTACAGGTTCCCTCTCTGGGGCCAACGTCCTGACTTTC.

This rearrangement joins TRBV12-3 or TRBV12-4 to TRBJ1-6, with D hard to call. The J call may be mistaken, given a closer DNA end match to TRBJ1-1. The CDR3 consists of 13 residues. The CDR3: CASSFLRGSEAFF. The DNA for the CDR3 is TGTGCCAGCAGTTTCCTCCGCGGCTCTGAAGCTTTCTTT.

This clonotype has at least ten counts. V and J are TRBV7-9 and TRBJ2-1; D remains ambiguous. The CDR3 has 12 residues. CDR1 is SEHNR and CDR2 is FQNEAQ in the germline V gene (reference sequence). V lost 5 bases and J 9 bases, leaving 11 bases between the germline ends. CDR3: CASSPRPGEQFF. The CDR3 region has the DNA TGTGCCAGCAGCCCCCGGCCGGGTGAGCAGTTCTTC.

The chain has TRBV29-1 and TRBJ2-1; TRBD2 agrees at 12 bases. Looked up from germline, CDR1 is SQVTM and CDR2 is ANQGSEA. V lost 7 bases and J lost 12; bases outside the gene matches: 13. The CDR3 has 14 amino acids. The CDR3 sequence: CSEIPGLAGYGQFF. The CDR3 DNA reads TGCAGCGAAATACCTGGACTAGCGGGATACGGGCAGTTCTTC.

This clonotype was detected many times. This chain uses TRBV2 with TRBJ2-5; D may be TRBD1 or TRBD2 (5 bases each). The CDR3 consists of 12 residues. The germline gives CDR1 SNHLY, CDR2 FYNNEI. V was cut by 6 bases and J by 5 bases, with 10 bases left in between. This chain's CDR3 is CASRGTGETQYF. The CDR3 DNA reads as TGTGCCAGCAGAGGGACGGGGGAGACCCAGTACTTC.

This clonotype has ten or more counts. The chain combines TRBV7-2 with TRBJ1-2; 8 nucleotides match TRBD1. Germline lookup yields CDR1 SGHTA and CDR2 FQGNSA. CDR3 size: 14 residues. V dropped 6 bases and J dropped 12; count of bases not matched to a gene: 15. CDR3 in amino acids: CASRSTQVGRGHTF. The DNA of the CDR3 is TGTGCCAGCAGGTCGACTCAGGTCGGCAGGGGGCACACCTTC.

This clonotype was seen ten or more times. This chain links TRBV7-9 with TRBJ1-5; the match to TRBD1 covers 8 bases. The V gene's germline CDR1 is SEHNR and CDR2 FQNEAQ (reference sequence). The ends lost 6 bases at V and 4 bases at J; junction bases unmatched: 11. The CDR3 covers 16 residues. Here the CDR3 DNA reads TGTGCCAGCAGTGTAGGACAGGGCTACGAAAATCAGCCCCAGCATTTT. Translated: CASSVGQGYENQPQHF.

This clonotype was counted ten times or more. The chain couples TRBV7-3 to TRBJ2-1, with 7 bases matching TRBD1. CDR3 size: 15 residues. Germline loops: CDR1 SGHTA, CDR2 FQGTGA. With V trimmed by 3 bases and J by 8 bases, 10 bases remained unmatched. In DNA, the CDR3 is TGTGCCAGCAGCTTCACAGGGGCAATATCGGATGAGCAGTTCTTC. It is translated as CASSFTGAISDEQFF.

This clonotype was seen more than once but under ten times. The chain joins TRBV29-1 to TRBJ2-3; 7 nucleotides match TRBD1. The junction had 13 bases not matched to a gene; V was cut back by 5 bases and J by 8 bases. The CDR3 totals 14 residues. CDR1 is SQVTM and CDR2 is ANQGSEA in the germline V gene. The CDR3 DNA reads TGCAGCGTTTCCTGGGACAGAAGCAGAGGTACGCAGTATTTT. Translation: CSVSWDRSRGTQYF.